The 4 T cell receptor beta chains listed next were all sequenced from one sample in a study of CD8 T cells in ankylosing spondylitis (dated by TCRdb to the late 2010s). Overall study outcomes, separate from this receptor: A TCR beta motif made up of under ten highly homologous amino acid variants appeared to be characteristic of blood from ankylosing spondylitis patients.

Libraries were made using 5' RACE. The instrument given in TCRdb is Illumina HiSeq 2500. The raw public data were reprocessed by TCRdb itself: fastp quality trimming at Q25, MiXCR clonotype calling, in-frame beta chains only. All rows with the same CDR3 protein become a single entry with the most common DNA and genes. The sample table holds under 450,000 distinct CDR3 sequences, of which approximately 17% were seen once. The leading ten clones occupy about 0.94% of the sample. Their antigens remain unidentified. The sample taken for sequencing was blood, either unsorted or a sorted T cell fraction (not recorded which). The receptors come from a male donor with ankylosing spondylitis.

The CDR3 nucleotides read TGTGCCAGCAGTTCGAGACAGGGAAGGGGAGCTTTCTTT. Translated: CASSSRQGRGAFF. V and J are TRBV27 and TRBJ1-1; the match to TRBD1 covers 7 bases. Germline V CDR1 and CDR2: MNHEY, SMNVEV (reference sequence). This CDR3 has 13 residues. J gave up 10 bases and V 4 bases, and 9 bases lay outside the gene matches.

The CDR3 is CASSQDSPGQGFATNEKLFF. Here the CDR3 DNA reads TGCGCCAGCAGCCAAGATAGTCCCGGACAGGGCTTTGCAACTAATGAAAAACTGTTTTTT. V is TRBV4-3 and J is TRBJ1-4; the match to TRBD1 covers 8 bases. Per germline, CDR1 LGHNA and CDR2 YSLEER. Germline trimming cut 0 bases from V and 0 bases from J; bases unmatched to any gene: 12. The length of the CDR3 is 20 residues.

This clonotype occurred a few times. The rearrangement links TRBV5-1 to TRBJ1-3, with a possible D match to TRBD1 (5 bases). The CDR3 has 17 amino acids. V was trimmed by 0 bases and J by 0 bases, leaving 13 bases between them. Germline CDR1 SGHRS, CDR2 YFSETQ. The CDR3 bases are TGCGCCAGCAGCTTGGAAGCCAGGGTCAGCTCTGGAAACACCATATATTTT. It is translated as CASSLEARVSSGNTIYF.

This clonotype has ten or more counts. The chain couples TRBV12-3 or TRBV12-4 to TRBJ1-1; a possible D gene is TRBD1 (5 bases). Trimming stripped 2 bases from V and 5 bases from J, with 9 bases between. This CDR3 has 13 amino acids. CDR3 in amino acids: CASSLIQGTEAFF. The CDR3 region has the DNA TGTGCCAGCAGTTTAATCCAGGGAACTGAAGCTTTCTTT.